This TCR beta chain is from a study of CD4 T cells in relation to SARS-CoV-2 and coronaviruses. On the study more broadly: ViraFEST: roughly 9-day antigen culture of PBMCs, then TCR beta CDR3 sequencing.

This CDR3 is built from 16 residues. Germline CDR1 and CDR2: SGHDT and YYEEEE. The J segment lost 5 bases and the V segment lost 3 bases, leaving 9 bases of the junction unmatched. Concerning this clone: Its antigen is not known.

Sorted naive or memory CD4+ cells met CEF peptides for around eleven days. CEF-cultured naive and memory CD4+ T cell DNA got survey-level sequencing. Only in-frame clones appear in the TCRdb table, and some are missing; sequencing was by immunoSEQ multiplex PCR. This table holds about 36,000 clones, 70% to 85% found once. General observations from the study: No crossreactivity against non-spike viral proteins was tested here.

V is TRBV5-6 and J is TRBJ2-5, with 11 bases that match TRBD2. The clonotype comes from an adult with COVID-19. The sample consisted of memory CD4+ T cells from PBMCs, cultured in vitro. The chain's CDR3 is CASSWGLAGGQETQYF. CDR3 DNA: TGTGCCAGCAGCTGGGGGCTAGCGGGAGGCCAGGAGACCCAGTACTTC.